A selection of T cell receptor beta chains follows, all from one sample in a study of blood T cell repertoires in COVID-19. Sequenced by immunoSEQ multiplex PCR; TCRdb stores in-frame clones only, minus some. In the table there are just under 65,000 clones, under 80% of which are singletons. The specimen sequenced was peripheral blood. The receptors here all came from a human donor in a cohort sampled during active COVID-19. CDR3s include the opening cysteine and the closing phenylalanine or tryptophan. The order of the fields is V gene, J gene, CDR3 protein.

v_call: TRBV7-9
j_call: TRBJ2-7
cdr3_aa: CASSSSLTSGGYEQYF

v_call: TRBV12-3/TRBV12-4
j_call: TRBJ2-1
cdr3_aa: CASRTDSHNEQFF

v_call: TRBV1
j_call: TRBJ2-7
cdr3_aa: CTSSPDRRYEQYF

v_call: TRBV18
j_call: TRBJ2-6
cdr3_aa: CASSPPVSGANVLTF

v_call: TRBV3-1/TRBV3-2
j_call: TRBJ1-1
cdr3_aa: CASSLSTVMNTEAFF

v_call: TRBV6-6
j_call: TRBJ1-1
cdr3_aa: CASRHRVQGLTEAFF

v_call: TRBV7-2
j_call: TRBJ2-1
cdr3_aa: CASQPPGVHNEQFF

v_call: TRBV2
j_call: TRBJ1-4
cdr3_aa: CAVLKGGTNEKLFF

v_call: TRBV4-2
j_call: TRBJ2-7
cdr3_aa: CASSQDSRRAPEQYF

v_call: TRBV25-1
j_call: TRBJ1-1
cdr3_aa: CASSEPVPGQGGQAFF

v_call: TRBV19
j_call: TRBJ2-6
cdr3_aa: CASSKPTGGWAGANVLTF

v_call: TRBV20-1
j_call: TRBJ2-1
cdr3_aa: CSAGDSSGSHSYNEQFF

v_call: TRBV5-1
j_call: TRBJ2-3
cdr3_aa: CASSLQAGGRDTQYF

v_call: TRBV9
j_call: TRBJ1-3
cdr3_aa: CASSDSSGNTIYF

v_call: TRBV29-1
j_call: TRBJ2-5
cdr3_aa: CSVEQGVETQYF

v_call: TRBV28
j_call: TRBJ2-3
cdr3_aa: CASSPGLLSTDTQYF

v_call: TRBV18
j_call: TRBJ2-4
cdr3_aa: CASSPPSLAKNIQYF

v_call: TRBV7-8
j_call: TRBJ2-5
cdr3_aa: CASSLGPGRSQETQYF

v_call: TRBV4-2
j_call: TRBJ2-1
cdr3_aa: CASSQAGAGGYNEQFF

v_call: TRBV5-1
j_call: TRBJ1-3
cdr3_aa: CASSQEGANTIYF

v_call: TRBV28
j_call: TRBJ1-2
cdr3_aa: CASSGQGGGYTF

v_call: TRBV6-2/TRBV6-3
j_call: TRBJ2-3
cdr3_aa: CASSYSASGGDTDTQYF

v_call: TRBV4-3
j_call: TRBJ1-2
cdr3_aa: CASSQGVTGDGYTF

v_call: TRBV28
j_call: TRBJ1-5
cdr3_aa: CAGGGRSYEAQHF

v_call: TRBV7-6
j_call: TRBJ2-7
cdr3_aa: CASSLGTGFGNYEQYF

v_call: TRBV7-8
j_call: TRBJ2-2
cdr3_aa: CASSPPGQGVAGELFF

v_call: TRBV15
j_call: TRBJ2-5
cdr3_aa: CATSNGRVQETQYF

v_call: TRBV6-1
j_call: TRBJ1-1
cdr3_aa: CASSEWAMNTEAFF

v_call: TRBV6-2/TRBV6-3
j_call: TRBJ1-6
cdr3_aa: CASSPRPRQGTSPNSPLHF

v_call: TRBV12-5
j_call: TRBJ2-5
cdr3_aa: CASGPSGGAETQYF

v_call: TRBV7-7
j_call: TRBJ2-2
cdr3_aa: CASSAQGSTGELFF

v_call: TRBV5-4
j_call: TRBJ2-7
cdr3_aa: CASSSTGQSSYEQYF

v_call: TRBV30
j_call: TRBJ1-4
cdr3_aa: CAWMRTGGLEKLFF

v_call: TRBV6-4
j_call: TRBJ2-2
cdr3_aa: CASSVLAETGELFF

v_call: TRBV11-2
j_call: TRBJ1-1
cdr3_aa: CASSRNRGLGEAFF

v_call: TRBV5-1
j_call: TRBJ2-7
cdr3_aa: CASSQGQGPYEQYF

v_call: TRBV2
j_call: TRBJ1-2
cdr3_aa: CASREGPGYYGYTF

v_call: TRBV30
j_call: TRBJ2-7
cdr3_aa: CAFRQGAYEQYF

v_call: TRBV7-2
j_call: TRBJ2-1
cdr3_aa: CASSRSGYNEQFF

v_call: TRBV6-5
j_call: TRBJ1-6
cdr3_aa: CASSYTEGGNSPLHF

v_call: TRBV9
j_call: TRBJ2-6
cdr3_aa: CASSVVGSGVTGANVLTF

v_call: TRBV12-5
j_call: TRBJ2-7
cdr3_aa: CASGNRVYEQYF

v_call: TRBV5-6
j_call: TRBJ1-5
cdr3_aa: CASSFGGREGQPQHF

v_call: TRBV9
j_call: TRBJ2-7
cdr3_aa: CASSVATGGYEQYF

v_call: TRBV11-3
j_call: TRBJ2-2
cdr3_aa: CASSLGQNTGELFF

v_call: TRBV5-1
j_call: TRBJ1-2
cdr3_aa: CASSLVQGAVDSTGYTF

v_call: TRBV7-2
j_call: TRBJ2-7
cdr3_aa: CASSFRAGGSYEQYF

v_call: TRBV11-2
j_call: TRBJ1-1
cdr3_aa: CASSWTGGTEAFF

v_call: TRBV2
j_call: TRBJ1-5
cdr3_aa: CASSISGQPQHF

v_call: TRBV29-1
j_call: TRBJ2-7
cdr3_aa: CSVGGTGFYEQYF

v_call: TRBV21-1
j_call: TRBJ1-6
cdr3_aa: CASSKNRGSYNSPLHF

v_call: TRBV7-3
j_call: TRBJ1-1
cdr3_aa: CASSLDRGLGTEAFF

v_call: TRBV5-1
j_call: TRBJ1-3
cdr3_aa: CASRRDHSGNTIYF

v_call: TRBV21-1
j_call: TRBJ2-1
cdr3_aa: CASSTSWVEGITYNEQFF

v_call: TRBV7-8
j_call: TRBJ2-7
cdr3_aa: CASSLETSRAYEQYF